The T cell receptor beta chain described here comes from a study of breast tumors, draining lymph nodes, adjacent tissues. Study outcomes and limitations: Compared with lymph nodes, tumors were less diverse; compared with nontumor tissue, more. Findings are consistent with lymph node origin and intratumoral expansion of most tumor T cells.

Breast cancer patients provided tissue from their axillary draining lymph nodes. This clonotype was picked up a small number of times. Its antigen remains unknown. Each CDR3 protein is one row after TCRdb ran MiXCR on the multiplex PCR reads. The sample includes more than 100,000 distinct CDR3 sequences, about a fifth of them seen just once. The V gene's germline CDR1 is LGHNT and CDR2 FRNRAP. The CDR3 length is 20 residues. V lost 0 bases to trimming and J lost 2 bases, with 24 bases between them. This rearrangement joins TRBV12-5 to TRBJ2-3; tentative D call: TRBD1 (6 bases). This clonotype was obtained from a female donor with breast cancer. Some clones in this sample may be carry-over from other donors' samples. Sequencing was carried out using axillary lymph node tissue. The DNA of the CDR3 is TGTGCTAGTGGTTTGGTAAAAGGGATCCCTTGGGGGCCCTTCACAGATACGCAGTATTTT. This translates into CASGLVKGIPWGPFTDTQYF.